This T cell receptor (beta chain) was retrieved from a study of cytomegalovirus exposure and HLA in healthy donors. The CDR3 is made up of 12 amino acids. The V gene's germline CDR1 is MNHNY and CDR2 SVGAGI (reference sequence). The V and J ends lost 6 bases and 4 bases respectively, with 9 bases between them. Overall study results and limits: Sequencing likely generated an artifact that appeared as a cluster of highly shared sequence variants.

With 60 Vbeta and 13 Jbeta primers, the PCR was carried out. Original handling: In a later analysis, of 84 million or so unique beta chains, some 10 million appeared in at least two donors. Measured with immunoSEQ multiplex PCR; TCRdb has only the in-frame clones, and not every one. V and J calls and clone size are those listed in that table; D and trimming were worked out from the DNA. The sample consists of 190,000 or so clones, about 80% of them appearing once. Remarks on this clone: Its antigen is unidentified.

The source is a boy aged 5-17 years in good health and CMV-seronegative. The V call is TRBV6-6, the J call TRBJ1-1; tentative D call: TRBD1 (6 bases). Sequencing input: PBMCs. Written as DNA, the CDR3 is TGTGCCAGCAGGTCAGGGGCCACTGAAGCTTTCTTT. Residues: CASRSGATEAFF.